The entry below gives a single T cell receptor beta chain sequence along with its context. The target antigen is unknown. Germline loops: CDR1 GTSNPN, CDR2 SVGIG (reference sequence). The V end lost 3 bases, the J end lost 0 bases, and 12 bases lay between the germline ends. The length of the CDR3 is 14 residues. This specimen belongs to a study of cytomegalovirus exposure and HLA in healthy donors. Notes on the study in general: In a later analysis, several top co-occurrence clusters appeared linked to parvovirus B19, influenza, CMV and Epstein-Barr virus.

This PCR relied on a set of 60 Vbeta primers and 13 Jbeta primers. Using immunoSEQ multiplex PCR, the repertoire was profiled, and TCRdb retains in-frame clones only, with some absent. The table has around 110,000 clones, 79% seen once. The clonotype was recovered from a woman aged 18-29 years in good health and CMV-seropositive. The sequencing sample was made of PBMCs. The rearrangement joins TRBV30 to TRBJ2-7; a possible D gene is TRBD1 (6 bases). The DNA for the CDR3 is TGTGCCTGGAGGTCCAGGGGCGCCTCCTACGAGCAGTACTTC. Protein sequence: CAWRSRGASYEQYF.